These 25 T cell receptor beta chains originate from one sample sequenced in a study of T cell repertoires in cytomegalovirus infection. TCRdb passed the reads through MiXCR, listing each CDR3 protein once. This table has approximately 500,000 distinct CDR3 sequences, 15% to 20% appearing once. Material for sequencing was CD8+ T cells from PBMCs. The receptors stem from a human donor in good health (CMV status not recorded). Some clones in this sample may be carry-over from other donors' samples.

This clonotype was seen at least ten times. The V and J genes are TRBV12-3 or TRBV12-4 and TRBJ1-1; D unclear. V was cut by 6 bases and J by 1 base, with 18 bases left in between. The CDR3 spans 16 residues. CDR3: CASSHVSSRANTEAFF. CDR3 DNA: TGTGCCAGCAGCCACGTCTCGAGTCGCGCGAACACTGAAGCTTTCTTT.

In this sample, this clonotype turned up many times. The genes are TRBV12-3 or TRBV12-4 and TRBJ1-3; D ambiguous. This CDR3 spans 17 amino acids. V lost 5 bases and J 4 bases, leaving 21 bases between the germline ends. CDR3 coding DNA: TGTGCCAGCAGTCACGGGTTAGGAGTCGGCTTGGGAAACACCATATATTTT. Translation: CASSHGLGVGLGNTIYF.

This clonotype was detected only a few times. The rearrangement links TRBV10-3 to TRBJ2-1, with D unclear. Per the germline V gene, CDR1 is ENHRY and CDR2 is SYGVKD. The CDR3 consists of 16 residues. V lost 7 bases, J lost 3 bases, and 19 bases lay in between. CDR3 region: CAITPRAIYSYNEQFF. CDR3 in DNA: TGTGCCATCACCCCCCGGGCCATCTACAGCTACAATGAGCAGTTCTTC.

The J gene is TRBJ2-1, the V gene TRBV4-2; D gene unclear. The CDR3 contains 14 residues. Trimming pared 1 base from V and 5 bases from J, leaving 9 bases between. Germline assignment: CDR1 LGHNA and CDR2 YNFKEQ. CDR3 bases: TGTGCCAGCAGCCAAGGTACTCCTGACAATGAGCAGTTCTTC. This gives the protein CASSQGTPDNEQFF.

This chain connects TRBV6-5 to TRBJ2-7; 7 nucleotides line up with TRBD2. The trim removed 0 bases at V and 2 bases at J, leaving 7 bases unmatched. The length of the CDR3 is 16 residues. CDR1 and CDR2 from the germline V gene are MNHEY and SVGAGI. The CDR3 protein is CASSYSGGNIPYEQYF. CDR3 bases: TGTGCCAGCAGTTACTCCGGGGGGAATATCCCCTACGAGCAGTACTTC.

This clonotype was seen repeatedly, ten times or more. This CDR3 is CASSLGLAVYEQYF. The CDR3 region has the DNA TGTGCCAGCAGCTTGGGACTAGCGGTATACGAGCAGTACTTC. V gene TRBV5-6 combines with J gene TRBJ2-7; 9 bases are a match to TRBD2. This CDR3 has 14 amino acids. V was pared by 0 bases and J by 4 bases, with 2 bases of the junction left unmatched. The germline CDR1 and CDR2 sequences are SGHDT and YYEEEE.

CDR3 nucleotides: TGTGCCAGCAGCGTCGGGGGGGGATTCCAAGAGACCCAGTACTTC. Translated, it gives CASSVGGGFQETQYF. This sequence joins TRBV9 and TRBJ2-5; 8 bases agree with TRBD2. The CDR3 has 15 residues. The germline gives CDR1 SGDLS, CDR2 YYNGEE. The V and J ends lost 2 bases and 1 base, in that order; junction bases with no gene match: 4.

Many counts were recorded for this clonotype. In DNA, the CDR3 is TGTGCCAGCAGGGACGCAGCGCGGACCTACGAGCAGTACTTC. Translating gives CASRDAARTYEQYF. This chain connects TRBV28 to TRBJ2-7; D is unclear. Between the trimmed V and J ends, which lost 6 bases and 2 bases, there was a span of 14 bases. The length of the CDR3 is 14 residues. Germline CDR1 is MDHEN and CDR2 is SYDVKM.

This clonotype was observed at least ten times. This chain links TRBV27 with TRBJ1-1; D is perhaps TRBD1 (6 bases). Germline assignment: CDR1 MNHEY and CDR2 SMNVEV (reference sequence). The CDR3 loop spans 14 amino acids. The ends were cut back, 6 bases at V and 4 bases at J, with 15 bases in the middle. The CDR3 region has the DNA TGTGCCAGCAGCTTACAAGGGGGGACCACTGAAGCTTTCTTT. Protein: CASSLQGGTTEAFF.

The chain links TRBV19 to TRBJ2-5; perhaps TRBD2 as D (5 bases). Germline CDR1 LNHDA, CDR2 SQIVND (reference sequence). Deletions cut 8 bases from V and 4 bases from J, with 14 bases between. The CDR3 has 13 residues. The CDR3 sequence is CASLLSVRETQYF. The CDR3 DNA follows: TGTGCCAGTTTGCTTAGCGTCCGAGAGACCCAGTACTTC.

The CDR3 reads CATSDPGTSGEETQYF. The CDR3 nucleotides are TGTGCCACCAGTGACCCCGGGACTAGCGGGGAAGAGACCCAGTACTTC. The chain uses TRBV24-1 and TRBJ2-5, with 13 nucleotides matching TRBD2. The V gene's germline CDR1 is KGHDR and CDR2 SFDVKD. The CDR3 spans 16 residues. Losses at the gene ends were 4 bases for V and 3 bases for J; bases not matched to a gene: 4.

This clonotype was counted a single time. The rearrangement links TRBV30 to TRBJ2-7, with D perhaps matching TRBD1 (6 bases). There are 14 residues in the CDR3. Germline loops: CDR1 GTSNPN, CDR2 SVGIG (reference sequence). V dropped 5 bases and J dropped 7 bases, with 21 bases sitting between them. Written as DNA, the CDR3 is TGTGCCTGGGGGACGGGCAGGGGCTTACGGGAGCAGTACTTC. It is translated as CAWGTGRGLREQYF.

This clonotype was seen a handful of times. This chain links TRBV13 with TRBJ1-1; 7 bases are shared with TRBD1. The CDR3 consists of 15 residues. With V trimmed by 5 bases and J by 1 base, 7 bases remained unmatched. Germline CDR1 PRHDT, CDR2 FYEKMQ (reference sequence). The CDR3 is CASSPGTAANTEAFF. The CDR3 nucleotides are TGTGCCAGCAGCCCAGGGACAGCGGCGAACACTGAAGCTTTCTTT.

This clonotype has a handful of counts. The chain couples TRBV27 to TRBJ2-7; 10 bases map to TRBD2. In germline, CDR1 is MNHEY, CDR2 SMNVEV (reference sequence). The CDR3 spans 15 residues. Trimming at V came to 2 bases and at J to 3 bases, leaving 4 bases not matched to a gene. Written as DNA, the CDR3 is TGTGCCAGCAGTTTAGTCGGGACTAGCGTCTACGAGCAGTACTTC. Its translation is CASSLVGTSVYEQYF.

This clonotype was picked up many times. The chain joins TRBV5-1 to TRBJ2-1; D call uncertain. This CDR3 has 17 amino acids. V lost 0 bases and J 6 bases, leaving 19 bases between the germline ends. The V gene's germline CDR1 is SGHRS and CDR2 YFSETQ. In DNA form, the CDR3 reads TGCGCCAGCAGCTTGGTAGTGCGGCTCGTTTCTAGCAATGAGCAGTTCTTC. Translation: CASSLVVRLVSSNEQFF.

The chain recombines TRBV25-1 with TRBJ1-1; D gene unclear. V was trimmed by 4 bases and J by 4 bases, leaving 7 bases between them. CDR3 size: 12 residues. Germline values: CDR1 MGHDK, CDR2 SYGVNS. The CDR3 loop is CASSGEGTEAFF. In nucleotides, the CDR3 is TGTGCCAGCAGTGGGGAAGGCACTGAAGCTTTCTTT.

This clonotype came up many times. The chain has TRBV7-6 and TRBJ1-2; TRBD1 aligns across 8 bases. This CDR3 is 16 amino acids long. Germline V gene sequence: CDR1 SGHVS, CDR2 FNYEAQ. V shed 2 bases, J shed 3 bases, and the junction held 8 bases outside the gene matches. The CDR3 DNA is TGTGCCAGCAGCTTAAACCCGACAGGGGTGGACTATGGCTACACCTTC. Amino acids: CASSLNPTGVDYGYTF. The full variable domain, its missing parts supplied by reference TRBV7-6 and TRBJ1-2, is GAGVSQSPRYKVTKRGQDVALRCDPISGHVSLYWYRQALGQGPEFLTYFNYEAQQDKSGLPNDRFSAERPEGSISTLTIQRTEQRDSAMYRCASSLNPTGVDYGYTFGSGTRLTVV.

This clonotype was picked up many times. V is TRBV7-9 and J is TRBJ2-4, with 7 bases fitting TRBD2. The CDR3 length is 15 residues. V trimming: 5 bases; J trimming: 5 bases; junction bases outside the gene matches: 9. Per germline, CDR1 SEHNR and CDR2 FQNEAQ (reference sequence). The CDR3 here is CASSGPASGENIQYF. CDR3 bases: TGTGCCAGCAGCGGCCCTGCCAGCGGGGAAAACATTCAGTACTTC.

This clonotype was seen repeatedly, ten times or more. The chain has TRBV7-8 and TRBJ2-7, with D possibly being TRBD1 or TRBD2 (5 bases each). The CDR3 totals 17 residues. Germline V gives CDR1 SGHVS, CDR2 FQNEAQ. Deletions cut 0 bases from V and 0 bases from J, with 15 bases between. The CDR3 nucleotides are TGTGCCAGCAGCTTAGCGGCGCAGGGAGAAGCCTCCTACGAGCAGTACTTC. Translated: CASSLAAQGEASYEQYF.

This clonotype appeared many times. The rearrangement joins TRBV7-3 to TRBJ2-3, with a weak D call TRBD2 (5 bases). CDR3 length: 12 amino acids. The ends were cut back, 6 bases at V and 5 bases at J, with 9 bases in the middle. Germline CDR1 and CDR2: SGHTA and FQGTGA. The CDR3 loop reads CASSNSEDTQYF. In DNA form, the CDR3 reads TGTGCCAGCAGTAATAGCGAAGATACGCAGTATTTT.

This clonotype was detected many times. The gene calls are TRBV6-1 and TRBJ2-4; D assignment may be TRBD1 or TRBD2 (5 bases each). The CDR3 consists of 15 residues. Trimming cost V 0 bases and J 6 bases, with 12 bases left between them. Germline-derived CDR1 and CDR2 are MNHNS and SASEGT. CDR3 bases: TGTGCCAGCAGTGAAGCCTTGAGGGGCGTAAACATTCAGTACTTC. Translating it yields CASSEALRGVNIQYF.

This clonotype showed up many times. The chain links TRBV2 to TRBJ1-1; TRBD1 is a possible D gene (6 bases). The V gene's germline CDR1 is SNHLY and CDR2 FYNNEI. Trimming stripped 3 bases from V and 3 bases from J, with 14 bases between. This CDR3 has 15 residues. The CDR3 is CASSDLVKGDTEAFF. The CDR3 DNA follows: TGTGCCAGCAGTGATTTGGTTAAGGGGGACACTGAAGCTTTCTTT.

This clonotype was observed a few times. The V call is TRBV3-1, the J call TRBJ1-6; D gene ambiguous. The germline V gene has CDR1 LGHDT and CDR2 YNNKEL (reference sequence). The CDR3 contains 15 residues. The V end lost 1 base, the J end lost 4 bases, and 8 bases lay between the germline ends. The chain's CDR3 is CASSQGQKYNSPLHF. The CDR3 region has the DNA TGTGCCAGCAGCCAAGGTCAGAAGTATAATTCACCCCTCCACTTT. The full variable domain, in which reference TRBV3-1 and TRBJ1-6 provide the parts outside the CDR3, is DTAVSQTPKYLVTQMGNDKSIKCEQNLGHDTMYWYKQDSKKFLKIMFSYNNKELIINETVPNRFSPKSPDKAHLNLHINSLELGDSAVYFCASSQGQKYNSPLHFGNGTRLTVT.

CDR3 region: CSVPGQGDTEAFF. In DNA form, the CDR3 reads TGCAGCGTCCCGGGACAGGGGGACACTGAAGCTTTCTTT. The rearrangement links TRBV29-1 to TRBJ1-1; 11 positions match TRBD1. J gave up 3 bases and V 6 bases, and 3 bases lay outside the gene matches. From germline, CDR1 is SQVTM and CDR2 ANQGSEA. The CDR3 has 13 residues.

In this sample, this clonotype turned up many times. The chain recombines TRBV28 with TRBJ1-4; no firm D call. In germline, CDR1 is MDHEN, CDR2 SYDVKM. CDR3 length: 11 residues. Trimming took 3 bases from V and 14 from J, leaving 10 bases between them. Here the CDR3 reads CASSLGLWLFF. The CDR3 DNA reads as TGTGCCAGCAGTTTGGGTTTGTGGCTGTTTTTT.